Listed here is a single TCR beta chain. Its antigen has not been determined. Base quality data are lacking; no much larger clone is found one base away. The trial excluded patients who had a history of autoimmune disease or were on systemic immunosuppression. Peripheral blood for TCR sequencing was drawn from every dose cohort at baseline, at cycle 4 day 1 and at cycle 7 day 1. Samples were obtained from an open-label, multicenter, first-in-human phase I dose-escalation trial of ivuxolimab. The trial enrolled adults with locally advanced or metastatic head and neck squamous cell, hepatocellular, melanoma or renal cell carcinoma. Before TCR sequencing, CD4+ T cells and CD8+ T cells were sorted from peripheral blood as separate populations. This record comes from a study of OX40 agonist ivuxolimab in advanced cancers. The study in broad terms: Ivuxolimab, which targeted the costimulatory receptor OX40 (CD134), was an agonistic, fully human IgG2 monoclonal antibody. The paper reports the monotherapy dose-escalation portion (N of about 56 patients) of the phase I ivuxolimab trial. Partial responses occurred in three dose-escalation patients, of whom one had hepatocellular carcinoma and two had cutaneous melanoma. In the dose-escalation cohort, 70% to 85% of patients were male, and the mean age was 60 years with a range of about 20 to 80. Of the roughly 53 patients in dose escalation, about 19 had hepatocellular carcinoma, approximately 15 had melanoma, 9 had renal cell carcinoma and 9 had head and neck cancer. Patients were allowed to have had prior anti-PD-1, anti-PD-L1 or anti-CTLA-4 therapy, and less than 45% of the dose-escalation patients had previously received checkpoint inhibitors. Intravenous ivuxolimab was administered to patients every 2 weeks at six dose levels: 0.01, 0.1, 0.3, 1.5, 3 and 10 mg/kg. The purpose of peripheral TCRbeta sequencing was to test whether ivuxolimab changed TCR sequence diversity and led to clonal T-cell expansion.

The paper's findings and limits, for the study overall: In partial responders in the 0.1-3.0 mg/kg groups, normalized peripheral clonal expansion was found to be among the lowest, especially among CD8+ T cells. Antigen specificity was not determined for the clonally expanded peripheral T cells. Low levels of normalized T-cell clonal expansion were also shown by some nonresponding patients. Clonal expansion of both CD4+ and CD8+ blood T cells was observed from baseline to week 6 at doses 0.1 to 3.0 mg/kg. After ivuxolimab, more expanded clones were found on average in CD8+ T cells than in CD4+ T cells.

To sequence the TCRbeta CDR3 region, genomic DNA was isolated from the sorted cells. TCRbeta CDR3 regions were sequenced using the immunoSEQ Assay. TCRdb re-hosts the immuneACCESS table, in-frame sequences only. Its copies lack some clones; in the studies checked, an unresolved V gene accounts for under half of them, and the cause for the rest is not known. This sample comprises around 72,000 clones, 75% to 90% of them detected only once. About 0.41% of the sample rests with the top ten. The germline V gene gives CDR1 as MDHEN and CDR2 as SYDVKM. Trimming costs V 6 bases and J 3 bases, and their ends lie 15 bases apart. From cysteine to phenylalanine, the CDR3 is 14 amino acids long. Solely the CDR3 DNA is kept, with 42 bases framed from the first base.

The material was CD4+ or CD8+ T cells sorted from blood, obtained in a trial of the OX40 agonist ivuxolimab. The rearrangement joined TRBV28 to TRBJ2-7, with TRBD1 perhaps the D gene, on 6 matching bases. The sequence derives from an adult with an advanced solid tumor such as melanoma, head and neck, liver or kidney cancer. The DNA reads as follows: TGTGCCAGCAGATCCGGGACAAACTTCTACGAGCAGTACTTC. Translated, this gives CASRSGTNFYEQYF.